Shown below are 5 T cell receptor beta chains from a single sample sequenced in a study of regulatory and conventional T cells in RAG deficiency. The protocol was immunoSEQ multiplex PCR, while the TCRdb copy is restricted to in-frame clones and leaves out a portion. This sample yields roughly 32,000 clones, of which about 96% are seen a single time; roughly 0.35% belongs to the top ten. Genomic DNA came from blood conventional CD4+ T cells gated CD25-low CD127-high. These data were also reused for a study on regulatory T cells. That work contributes: Primers: 52 TRBV forward and 13 TRBJ reverse.

The material sequenced was CD25- CD4+ T cells sorted from blood. These receptors were collected from a human donor in good health.

The chain is built from TRBV30 and TRBJ2-7; 8 positions agree with TRBD1. In germline, CDR1 is GTSNPN, CDR2 SVGIG (reference sequence). The J segment lost 7 bases and the V segment lost 2 bases, leaving 7 bases of the junction unmatched. This CDR3 comprises 13 residues. The CDR3 bases are TGTGCCTGGAGTCCTCGACAGGGGAAAGAGCAGTACTTC. Translating it yields CAWSPRQGKEQYF.

This clone has only one observation. J is TRBJ2-1 and V is TRBV18; 10 nucleotides match TRBD1. The germline V gene has CDR1 KGHSH and CDR2 LQKENI. The CDR3 totals 16 residues. The ends lost 2 bases at V and 9 bases at J; junction bases unmatched: 10. CDR3 nucleotide sequence: TGTGCCAGCTCACCAACCGGACAGGGGGGAATCAGTGAGCAGTTCTTC. Translated, it gives CASSPTGQGGISEQFF.

The V gene is TRBV5-6, the J gene TRBJ1-5, with a weak D call TRBD1 (5 bases). The germline V gene encodes CDR1 SGHDT and CDR2 YYEEEE. The CDR3 spans 15 residues. The V end lost 2 bases, the J end lost 4 bases, and 13 bases lay between the germline ends. The CDR3 loop is CASSFSGGGNQPQHF. The CDR3 DNA sequence: TGTGCCAGCAGCTTCTCGGGGGGAGGAAATCAGCCCCAGCATTTT.

CDR3 loop: CASSRDRVLGGAFF. The CDR3 DNA sequence: TGTGCCAGTAGTAGGGACAGGGTTCTCGGTGGAGCTTTCTTT. The rearrangement joins TRBV19 to TRBJ1-1; 9 positions agree with TRBD1. The germline gives CDR1 LNHDA, CDR2 SQIVND (reference sequence). V was clipped by 4 bases and J by 10 bases; unmatched bases: 10. The CDR3 is made up of 14 amino acids.

The chain employs TRBV4-2 and TRBJ2-3; D unclear. With 3 bases removed from V and 3 bases from J, the gap between germline ends came to 4 bases. This CDR3 spans 12 amino acids. Germline CDR1 and CDR2: LGHNA and YNFKEQ. In nucleotides, the CDR3 is TGTGCCAGCAGCCAGTCTACAGATACGCAGTATTTT. Protein: CASSQSTDTQYF.